A single sample is the source of the 13 T cell receptor beta chains below, sequenced in a study of tumor and adjacent non-tumor tissue in lung cancer. A modified ARM-PCR protocol with three rounds of nested PCR amplified TCRbeta. TCRdb used MiXCR to reprocess the multiplex PCR reads, holding one entry per CDR3 protein. The sample contains about 85,000 distinct CDR3 sequences, 61% of which appear only once. The template was RNA from unsorted bulk tissue. The sequencing sample was made of lung tumor tissue. These TCRs come from a man aged 65-85 years with non-small cell lung cancer.

This sequence joins TRBV30 and TRBJ2-7, with D hard to call. Germline CDR1 and CDR2: GTSNPN and SVGIG (reference sequence). The CDR3 is 14 amino acids. V was cut by 2 bases and J by 3 bases, with 14 bases left in between. This chain's CDR3 is CAWSKNSILYEQYF. The CDR3 coding sequence is TGTGCCTGGAGTAAGAACAGCATCCTCTACGAGCAGTACTTC.

Worth noting for this clonotype: The CDR3 carries no conserved terminal phenylalanine or tryptophan, so it likely arises from a read error. The gene calls are TRBV29-1 and TRBJ2-2; the D is unclear. V was clipped by 8 bases and J by 5 bases, with 6 bases between them. In germline, CDR1 is SQVTM, CDR2 ANQGSEA. CDR3 length: 10 amino acids. The CDR3 sequence: CSIQTGELFR. As DNA, the CDR3 is TGCAGCATACAGACCGGGGAGCTGTTTCGT.

This chain uses TRBV11-2 with TRBJ1-1; no clear D. V was shortened by 9 bases and J by 1 base, with 15 bases between the two germline ends. This CDR3 region has 14 residues. Germline CDR1 and CDR2: SGHAT and FQNNGV. The CDR3 loop is CASRFGFSNTEAFF. In nucleotides, the CDR3 is TGTGCCAGTAGATTCGGGTTCTCGAACACTGAAGCTTTCTTT.

A note on this clonotype: The CDR3 end shows no conserved phenylalanine or tryptophan, and so a read error is likely. The chain uses TRBV6-2 or TRBV6-3 and TRBJ2-5; D is ambiguous. The CDR3 totals 11 residues. Germline loops: CDR1 MNHEY, CDR2 SVGEGT. The CDR3 here is CGSSFSETQYL. The CDR3 DNA reads as TGTGGCAGCAGTTTTTCAGAGACCCAGTACCTC.

As to this clonotype: A read error is likely, as this CDR3 ends without the conserved phenylalanine or tryptophan. The chain employs TRBV5-1 and TRBJ2-3; 12 bases line up with TRBD2. Germline V CDR1 and CDR2: SGHRS, YFSETQ. The V gene end was trimmed by 1 base and the J gene end by 6 bases; junction bases not matched to a gene: 6. This CDR3 is 16 amino acids long. The CDR3 spells CASSLRASGRADTQYL. The DNA for the CDR3 is TGCGCCAGCAGCTTGCGGGCTAGCGGGAGGGCTGATACGCAGTATCTT.

This clonotype was observed once. J is TRBJ2-3 and V is TRBV11-3, with D perhaps being TRBD1 or TRBD2 (6 bases each). V shed 8 bases and J shed 5 bases, with 17 bases lying between them. CDR3 size: 14 residues. Germline CDR1 reads SGHNT; CDR2 reads YENEEA. CDR3 sequence (DNA): TGTGCCAGCGGCACGGGGGCGCAAAAAGATACGCAGTATTTT. It encodes CASGTGAQKDTQYF.

This clonotype occurred a few times. The CDR3 loop is CSVEVQPDQPQHF. The CDR3 nucleotides are TGCAGCGTTGAGGTTCAGCCCGATCAGCCCCAGCATTTT. This rearrangement joins TRBV29-1 to TRBJ1-5; D call uncertain. Germline CDR1 reads SQVTM; CDR2 reads ANQGSEA. V shed 3 bases and J shed 5 bases, with 11 bases lying between them. The CDR3 has 13 residues. Using reference TRBV29-1 and TRBJ1-5 for the parts outside the CDR3, the full variable domain is SAVISQKPSRDICQRGTSLTIQCQVDSQVTMMFWYRQQPGQSLTLIATANQGSEATYESGFVIDKFPISRPNLTFSTLTVSNMSPEDSSIYLCSVEVQPDQPQHFGDGTRLSIL.

Concerning this clonotype: Being one base from a much bigger clone, this may be a read error. V gene TRBV28 combines with J gene TRBJ2-1, with TRBD1 matching 10 bases. Germline V gene data show CDR1 as MDHEN and CDR2 as SYDVKM. The CDR3 is 15 amino acids. The CDR3 is CDSSSGQGAYNEQFF. The DNA of the CDR3 is TGTGACAGCAGTTCCGGACAGGGGGCCTACAATGAGCAGTTCTTC.

The genes are TRBV12-3 or TRBV12-4 and TRBJ2-7; D perhaps matches TRBD2 (6 bases). The CDR3 covers 16 residues. The V end lost 1 base, the J end lost 0 bases, and 13 bases lay between the germline ends. The CDR3 protein is CASSLVSGESSYEQYF. The CDR3 nucleotides read TGTGCCAGCAGTTTAGTGTCGGGGGAGAGCTCCTACGAGCAGTACTTC.

As concerns this clonotype: One base away lies a much larger clone, so this may be a sequencing read error. This sequence joins TRBV7-9 and TRBJ2-1; D remains unclear. The V gene's germline CDR1 is SEHNR and CDR2 FQNEAQ (reference sequence). V was shortened by 1 base and J by 2 bases, with 6 bases between the two germline ends. The length of the CDR3 is 14 residues. The CDR3 is CASSLVQTYNEQFF. CDR3 sequence (DNA): TGTGCCAGCAGCTTAGTCCAGACCTACAATGAGCAGTTCTTC.

This clonotype has more than one count but fewer than ten. At one boundary the junction diverges from the germline segment, which might be a read error. The chain employs TRBV20-1 and TRBJ2-1, with 11 bases aligning to TRBD2. Per germline, CDR1 DFQATT and CDR2 SNEGSKA (reference sequence). The CDR3 covers 17 residues. The CDR3 here is CSTRDSVAGGPHKEQFF. The CDR3, as DNA: TGCAGTACTAGAGATTCGGTAGCGGGAGGGCCTCACAAAGAGCAGTTCTTC.

This chain links TRBV2 with TRBJ2-1; D might be TRBD2 (6 bases). The V and J ends lost 8 bases and 5 bases respectively, with 10 bases between them. The germline CDR1 and CDR2 sequences are SNHLY and FYNNEI. The CDR3 sequence is 12 residues long. CDR3: CASGGLNNEQFF. CDR3 sequence (DNA): TGTGCCAGCGGGGGACTTAACAATGAGCAGTTCTTC.

This clonotype was counted many times. The chain recombines TRBV20-1 with TRBJ1-2; no definite D call. Germline assignment: CDR1 DFQATT and CDR2 SNEGSKA (reference sequence). Trimming removed 5 bases at V and 0 bases at J, with 13 bases between. There are 14 residues in the CDR3. CDR3 region: CSAAPARTNYGYTF. DNA for the CDR3: TGCAGTGCTGCCCCCGCGCGTACTAACTATGGCTACACCTTC.